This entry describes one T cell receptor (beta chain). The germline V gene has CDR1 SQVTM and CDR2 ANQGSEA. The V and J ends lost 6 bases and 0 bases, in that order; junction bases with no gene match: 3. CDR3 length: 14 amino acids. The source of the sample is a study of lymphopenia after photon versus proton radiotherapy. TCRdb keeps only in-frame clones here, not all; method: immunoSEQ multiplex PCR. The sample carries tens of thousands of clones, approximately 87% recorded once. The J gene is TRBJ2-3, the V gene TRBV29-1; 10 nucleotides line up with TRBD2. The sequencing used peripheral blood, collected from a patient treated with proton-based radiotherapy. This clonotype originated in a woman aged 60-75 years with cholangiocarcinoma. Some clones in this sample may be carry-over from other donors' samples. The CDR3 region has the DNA TGCAGCGTCGGGACTAGCGTAAGCACAGATACGCAGTATTTT. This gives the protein CSVGTSVSTDTQYF.